This T cell receptor (beta chain) is drawn from a study of neurological immune-mediated disorders. In TCRdb, the 5' RACE reads were re-called with MiXCR into one record per CDR3 protein. The table includes more than 45,000 distinct CDR3 sequences, 10% detected once. This clonotype was recorded many times. Its target is unknown. Notes on the study in general: Subjects shared no identical expanded-clone CDR3 amino acid sequences, suggesting private TCR-beta repertoires in all groups.

2 million PBMCs stored at -80 C were the source of the unsorted libraries. Germline V gene sequence: CDR1 SGHTA, CDR2 FQGTGA. V lost 1 base and J 2 bases, leaving 6 bases between the germline ends. The CDR3 runs 15 residues. V and J are TRBV7-3 and TRBJ2-6; D is uncertain. This clonotype was sampled from a woman aged 40-49 years with HTLV-1-associated myelopathy (HAM/TSP). Sequencing was carried out using PBMCs. CDR3 nucleotide sequence: TGTGCCAGCAGCTTAAGCCAGGCTGGGGCCAACGTCCTGACTTTC. This sequence encodes CASSLSQAGANVLTF.